This T cell receptor beta chain came from a study of blood T cell repertoires in COVID-19. At the level of the study: The United States, Italy and Spain supplied acute and convalescent COVID-19 samples. The cDNA or gDNA used as material had been derived from T cells, B-cell-depleted T cells, or PBMCs.

The CDR3 loop spans 16 amino acids. Trimming took off 5 bases at V and 0 bases at J, with 16 bases between the two ends. Germline assignment: CDR1 MDHEN and CDR2 SYDVKM. Under the authors' procedure: How many nucleated cells were present was estimated from reference gene primer amplification. Profiling relied on immunoSEQ multiplex PCR, and the TCRdb table lists in-frame clones only, not all of them. The V and J calls and clone size are taken from that table; D and trimming were inferred from the DNA. This sample has roughly 140,000 clones, with roughly nine tenths found just once. The chain uses TRBV28 and TRBJ1-1, with D perhaps TRBD1 (6 bases). The receptor's source is a woman in her 70s with acute or convalescent COVID-19. Sample: peripheral blood. DNA for the CDR3: TGTGCCAGCAGTCATCAAGCGGCAGGGGTGAACACTGAAGCTTTCTTT. Amino acid sequence: CASSHQAAGVNTEAFF.